This T cell receptor (beta chain) came from a study of blood T cell repertoires in COVID-19 (dated by TCRdb to 2018 to 2020). At the level of the whole study: Collaborator samples came from the United States, Italy and Spain and covered acute and convalescent phases of COVID-19. The material from the prospective study consisted of cDNA or gDNA derived from T cells, B-cell-depleted T cells, or PBMCs. Deeply sampled blood TCRbeta repertoires from subjects exposed to, actively infected with, or recovered from COVID-19 were included in the dataset. The repertoires were released in a freely available public database intended as a resource for research on the immune response to SARS-CoV-2. The samples were drawn from two sources: the first 160 participants of the ongoing ImmuneRACE study, and over 950 subjects contributed by 6 global collaborators. Sample metadata almost always included a de-identified subject ID, COVID-19 status, age in years and sex. Where HLA class I and class II types were available, the types were taken from metadata supplied by the sample provider, not from assay-based typing.

The immunoSEQ Assay, a bias-controlled multiplex PCR, was used to amplify TCRbeta CDR3 regions from genomic DNA. Per the authors' processing: The number of nucleated cells in each sample was estimated by amplification of reference gene primers within the assay. To quantify the absolute abundance of each unique TCRbeta CDR3 rearrangement, sequence reads were collapsed and filtered. For each sample, productive Simpson clonality was calculated by taking the square root of Simpson's diversity index across productive rearrangements. TCRdb holds this immuneACCESS table with in-frame rearrangements only. Some clones are missing; in checked studies, unresolved V genes explain under half, and the rest has no known cause. V and J calls plus clone size are reproduced from that table; the DNA served to infer D and trimming. The sample table holds roughly 380,000 clones, of which around 85% were seen once. The ten largest clonotypes hold roughly 3.7% of the sample.

V is clipped by 1 base and J by 4 bases, and the sequence between their germline boundaries is 16 bases long. CDR1 and CDR2 are drawn from the germline V gene: SGHTA, FQGNSA. From cysteine to phenylalanine, the CDR3 is 16 amino acids long. The read is trimmed to its CDR3 DNA, 48 bases read in frame from base 1. This clone was observed once. The target of this receptor is not known. Per-nucleotide qualities are absent, and no much larger clonotype sits a single base away. Whole blood was collected in K2EDTA tubes by collaborating institutions according to the institutions' own protocols. Collaborator samples were shipped for TCRbeta analysis as frozen whole blood, isolated PBMCs, or DNA extracted from either sample type. Overall study results and their limits: The quantity of clinical and demographic metadata differed by source and by participant and was supplied without curation.

The sequence was collected from a woman aged 18-29 years with acute or convalescent COVID-19. The sequenced material came from peripheral blood. The V and J genes are TRBV7-2 and TRBJ1-2; the D gene is perhaps TRBD1, on 6 matching bases. The DNA is TGTGCCAGCAGCTTAGGGGGACATCTCGCGGGCTATGGCTACACCTTC. Its translation reads: CASSLGGHLAGYGYTF.